These 25 T cell receptor beta chains came from one sample sequenced in a study of blood T cell repertoires in COVID-19. Assay: immunoSEQ multiplex PCR; the TCRdb copy retains only in-frame clones and omits some. The profile shows 220,000 or so clones, under 90% of them singletons. Sequences were obtained from PBMCs or T cells enriched from blood (not recorded which). The source of these receptors is a woman aged 60-75 years who had recovered from COVID-19.

The genes are TRBV18 and TRBJ2-7; 9 nucleotides match TRBD2. J gave up 5 bases and V 3 bases, and 5 bases lay outside the gene matches. This CDR3 is 14 amino acids long. CDR1 KGHSH and CDR2 LQKENI come from the germline V gene. DNA of the CDR3: TGTGCCAGCTCACCGGCTAGCGGGACAGACGAGCAGTACTTC. Amino acid sequence: CASSPASGTDEQYF.

This rearrangement joins TRBV7-8 to TRBJ2-1; D is possibly TRBD2 (5 bases). CDR3 length: 14 amino acids. Germline V lookup: CDR1 SGHVS, CDR2 FQNEAQ. Trimming stripped 4 bases from V and 5 bases from J, with 12 bases between. CDR3 protein: CASSSTTSHNEQFF. For the CDR3, the DNA is TGTGCCAGCAGCTCGACCACTAGTCACAATGAGCAGTTCTTC.

The CDR3 DNA sequence: TGCGCCAGCAGCCAAGCGTGGCACACCTCCTACGAGCAGTACTTC. This gives the protein CASSQAWHTSYEQYF. The rearrangement joins TRBV4-3 to TRBJ2-7; D uncertain. The CDR3 totals 15 residues. Trimming shortened V by 1 base and J by 0 bases, and 10 bases separated the two germline ends. The germline gives CDR1 LGHNA, CDR2 YSLEER.

The chain couples TRBV27 to TRBJ2-7; tentatively, D is TRBD1 (6 bases). Trimming stripped 2 bases from V and 2 bases from J, with 7 bases between. The CDR3 extends over 13 amino acids. Germline V lookup: CDR1 MNHEY, CDR2 SMNVEV (reference sequence). The CDR3 DNA follows: TGTGCCAGCAGTTTACGGACAGCCTACGAGCAGTACTTC. Translated: CASSLRTAYEQYF.

The chain links TRBV3-1 (or the pseudogene TRBV3-2) to TRBJ2-3, with 9 positions matching TRBD2. V shed 3 bases, J shed 3 bases, and the junction held 7 bases outside the gene matches. Per the germline V gene, CDR1 is LGHDT and CDR2 is YNNKEL (reference sequence). The CDR3 spans 16 residues. CDR3 in DNA: TGTGCCAGCAGCCAGGTAGCGGGAGTAGGGACAGATACGCAGTATTTT. Its translation is CASSQVAGVGTDTQYF.

The chain joins TRBV7-6 to TRBJ2-2, with no clear D. The ends were cut back, 1 base at V and 1 base at J, with 10 bases in the middle. There are 16 residues in the CDR3. The germline CDR1 and CDR2 sequences are SGHVS and FNYEAQ. The CDR3 region is CASSLGRRLNTGELFF. CDR3 nucleotide sequence: TGTGCCAGCAGCTTAGGTCGCAGACTGAACACCGGGGAGCTGTTTTTT.

The chain employs TRBV5-8 and TRBJ2-3; 7 nucleotides match TRBD1. The ends lost 0 bases at V and 2 bases at J; junction bases unmatched: 3. The CDR3 runs 15 residues. Germline CDR1 is SGHTS and CDR2 is YDEGEE. CDR3 in amino acids: CASSLVTGVTDTQYF. The CDR3 bases are TGTGCCAGCAGCTTGGTAACAGGGGTCACAGATACGCAGTATTTT.

The chain links TRBV19 to TRBJ2-2; 10 bases are shared with TRBD1. This CDR3 is 14 amino acids long. V gave up 9 bases and J gave up 3 bases; unmatched junction bases: 4. Germline lookup yields CDR1 LNHDA and CDR2 SQIVND (reference sequence). CDR3 residues: CASWDRGYTGELFF. CDR3 coding DNA: TGTGCCAGCTGGGACAGGGGATACACCGGGGAGCTGTTTTTT.

This sequence joins TRBV15 and TRBJ2-6, with D hard to call. Trimming pared 1 base from V and 0 bases from J, leaving 7 bases between. Per germline, CDR1 LNHNV and CDR2 YYDKDF (reference sequence). This CDR3 is 16 amino acids long. The CDR3 reads CATSRGRVSGANVLTF. Written as DNA, the CDR3 is TGTGCCACCAGCAGAGGTAGAGTCTCTGGGGCCAACGTCCTGACTTTC.

This clone appeared once. The chain links TRBV11-2 to TRBJ2-2; weak D call: TRBD2 (6 bases). Between the trimmed V and J ends, which lost 7 bases and 6 bases, there was a span of 12 bases. CDR1 and CDR2 (germline): SGHAT, FQNNGV. The CDR3 has 13 amino acids. The CDR3 sequence: CASMRDLPGELFF. The CDR3 nucleotides read TGTGCCAGCATGCGGGATCTACCCGGGGAGCTGTTTTTT.

This sequence joins TRBV7-3 and TRBJ1-1; D not certain. The CDR3 sequence is 14 residues long. The V end lost 5 bases, the J end lost 3 bases, and 13 bases lay between the germline ends. Looked up from germline, CDR1 is SGHTA and CDR2 is FQGTGA. The CDR3 bases are TGTGCCAGCAGCCTCCACGGGGTTGACACTGAAGCTTTCTTT. This translates into CASSLHGVDTEAFF. The full variable domain, with the rest looked up from reference TRBV7-3 and TRBJ1-1, is GAGVSQTPSNKVTEKGKYVELRCDPISGHTALYWYRQSLGQGPEFLIYFQGTGAADDSGLPNDRFFAVRPEGSVSTLKIQRTERGDSAVYLCASSLHGVDTEAFFGQGTRLTVV.

This clone appeared once. The chain recombines TRBV11-2 with TRBJ2-1; D perhaps matches TRBD2 (5 bases). Germline-derived CDR1 and CDR2 are SGHAT and FQNNGV. Trimming removed 4 bases from V and 5 bases from J, with 12 bases in between. The CDR3 has 14 residues. CDR3 protein: CASSSGLTHNEQFF. CDR3 bases: TGTGCCAGCAGCTCGGGGTTGACACACAATGAGCAGTTCTTC.

The rearrangement joins TRBV18 to TRBJ1-3, with D hard to call. CDR1 and CDR2 (germline): KGHSH, LQKENI. The length of the CDR3 is 15 residues. V was cut by 0 bases and J by 2 bases, with 8 bases left in between. The CDR3 sequence is CASSPPVRAGNTIYF. CDR3 bases: TGTGCCAGCTCACCACCAGTGAGGGCTGGAAACACCATATATTTT.

This sequence joins TRBV14 and TRBJ1-2, with D uncertain. The germline gives CDR1 SGHDN, CDR2 FVKESK. V gave up 1 base and J gave up 2 bases, with 5 bases separating them. CDR3 length equals 13 residues. This CDR3 is CASSQGRNYGYTF. CDR3 bases: TGTGCCAGCAGCCAAGGCCGGAACTATGGCTACACCTTC.

The V call is TRBV7-9, the J call TRBJ1-1; a weak D match, TRBD1 (5 bases). CDR1 is SEHNR, CDR2 FQNEAQ, per germline (reference sequence). This CDR3 is 14 amino acids long. With 6 bases removed from V and 6 bases from J, the gap between germline ends came to 17 bases. The chain's CDR3 is CASSGTSVGAEAFF. CDR3 nucleotide sequence: TGTGCCAGCAGTGGGACTTCGGTGGGCGCTGAAGCTTTCTTT.

The DNA of the CDR3 is TGTGCCAGCACCGAACGTAGCGGATTAGCCAAAAACATTCAGTACTTC. Translation gives CASTERSGLAKNIQYF. The V and J genes are TRBV7-2 and TRBJ2-4; weak D call: TRBD2 (6 bases). The CDR3 sequence is 16 residues long. CDR1 and CDR2 (germline): SGHTA, FQGNSA. V lost 7 bases, J lost 0 bases, and 16 bases lay in between.

The chain is built from TRBV12-5 and TRBJ1-3; D is undetermined. CDR1 is LGHNT, CDR2 FRNRAP, per germline. V was pared by 2 bases and J by 2 bases, with 13 bases between. The CDR3 has 16 amino acids. In DNA, the CDR3 is TGTGCTAGTGGTTTGTTTCCGGGATACACTGGAAACACCATATATTTT. Its translation: CASGLFPGYTGNTIYF.

This clone was seen just once. The chain recombines TRBV5-6 with TRBJ1-4, with a possible D match to TRBD1 (6 bases). V was pared by 2 bases and J by 8 bases, with 25 bases between. Germline V gene data show CDR1 as SGHDT and CDR2 as YYEEEE. This CDR3 spans 18 amino acids. CDR3 in amino acids: CASSFFSLSGGGAEKLFF. CDR3 DNA: TGTGCCAGCAGCTTCTTTTCCCTCAGCGGGGGGGGCGCAGAAAAACTGTTTTTT. Looking up the rest from reference TRBV5-6 and TRBJ1-4 gives the full variable domain: DAGVTQSPTHLIKTRGQQVTLRCSPKSGHDTVSWYQQALGQGPQFIFQYYEEEERQRGNFPDRFSGHQFPNYSSELNVNALLLGDSALYLCASSFFSLSGGGAEKLFFGSGTQLSVL.

The sample holds one count of this clone. This rearrangement joins TRBV7-9 to TRBJ2-7; D remains unclear. CDR3 length: 14 amino acids. The V end was cut by 1 base, the J end by 3 bases, with 10 bases between. The germline V gene has CDR1 SEHNR and CDR2 FQNEAQ (reference sequence). The CDR3: CASSLDTVNYEQYF. The CDR3 region has the DNA TGTGCCAGCAGCTTAGATACGGTAAACTACGAGCAGTACTTC.

This clone was found once. The genes are TRBV18 and TRBJ1-3; 7 nucleotides match TRBD1. V was clipped by 3 bases and J by 7 bases; unmatched bases: 15. Germline values: CDR1 KGHSH, CDR2 LQKENI. The CDR3 is made up of 17 amino acids. The CDR3 is CASSPVRGQTGINTIYF. DNA for the CDR3: TGTGCCAGCTCACCCGTCCGGGGACAGACCGGGATCAACACCATATATTTT. The variable domain in full, with the rest retrieved from reference TRBV18 and TRBJ1-3, is NAGVMQNPRHLVRRRGQEARLRCSPMKGHSHVYWYRQLPEEGLKFMVYLQKENIIDESGMPKERFSAEFPKEGPSILRIQQVVRGDSAAYFCASSPVRGQTGINTIYFGEGSWLTVV.

Worth noting for this clone: This specimen includes other DNA sequences encoding the same CDR3. The chain couples TRBV4-3 to TRBJ1-4, with 8 bases fitting TRBD1. The CDR3 length is 15 residues. Trimming removed 3 bases from V and 4 bases from J; junction bases left unmatched: 4. Per the germline V gene, CDR1 is LGHNA and CDR2 is YSLEER. CDR3 coding DNA: TGCGCCAGCAGCCAGGGGACAGGATTTAATGAAAAACTGTTTTTT. Its translation: CASSQGTGFNEKLFF.

The chain carries TRBV5-1 and TRBJ2-5; D might be TRBD1 (6 bases). The CDR3 spans 14 residues. Trimming shortened V by 4 bases and J by 3 bases, and 13 bases separated the two germline ends. Germline CDR1 reads SGHRS; CDR2 reads YFSETQ. CDR3: CASSETTGKETQYF. The CDR3 DNA reads TGCGCCAGCAGCGAAACCACAGGGAAAGAGACCCAGTACTTC.

The chain joins TRBV6-6 to TRBJ1-1, with TRBD1 matching 7 bases. Trimming removed 6 bases from V and 3 bases from J; junction bases left unmatched: 4. The CDR3 contains 13 residues. CDR1 is MNHNY, CDR2 SVGAGI, per germline (reference sequence). For the CDR3, the DNA is TGTGCCAGCAGGGGGCAGGGGGACACTGAAGCTTTCTTT. It is translated as CASRGQGDTEAFF.

The chain uses TRBV12-3 or TRBV12-4 and TRBJ1-6, with 7 nucleotides matching TRBD1. There are 12 residues in the CDR3. V lost 8 bases and J lost 7; bases outside the gene matches: 2. The CDR3 sequence is CASRTGNSPLHF. The DNA of the CDR3 is TGTGCCAGCCGGACAGGCAATTCACCCCTCCACTTT.

This sequence joins TRBV18 and TRBJ1-2; 8 nucleotides align to TRBD1. Germline loops: CDR1 KGHSH, CDR2 LQKENI. The CDR3 is 16 amino acids. Trimming removed 5 bases from V and 4 bases from J; junction bases left unmatched: 12. DNA for the CDR3: TGTGCCAGCTCATTGCGGTCAGGGGGCCTGGGCTATGGCTACACCTTC. Its translation: CASSLRSGGLGYGYTF.